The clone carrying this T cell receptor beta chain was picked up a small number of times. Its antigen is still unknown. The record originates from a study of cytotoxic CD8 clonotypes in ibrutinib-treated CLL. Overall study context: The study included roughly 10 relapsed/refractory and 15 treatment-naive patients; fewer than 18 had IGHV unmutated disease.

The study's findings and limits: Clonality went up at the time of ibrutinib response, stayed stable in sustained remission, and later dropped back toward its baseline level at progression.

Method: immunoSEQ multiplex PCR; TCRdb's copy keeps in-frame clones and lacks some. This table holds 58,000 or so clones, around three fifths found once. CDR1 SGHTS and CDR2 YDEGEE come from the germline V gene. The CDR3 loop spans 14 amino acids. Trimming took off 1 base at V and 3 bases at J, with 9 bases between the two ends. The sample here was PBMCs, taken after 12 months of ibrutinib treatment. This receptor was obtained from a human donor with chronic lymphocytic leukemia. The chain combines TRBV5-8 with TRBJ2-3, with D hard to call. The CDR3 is CASSLSVVTDTQYF. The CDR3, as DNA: TGTGCCAGCAGCTTGAGTGTTGTAACAGATACGCAGTATTTT.